This T cell receptor beta chain was profiled in a study of Ad26.COV2.S vaccination and SARS-CoV-2 variants. Whole-study findings and limits: Reportedly, after vaccination the spike-specific CD8+ and CD4+ T cell responses displayed substantial breadth. In TCR breadth and depth analyses, total T cell responses may have been underestimated. People who got the vaccine had more spike-specific TCR breadth than people who got placebo. Non-spike TCR breadth showed similarity between vaccine and placebo recipients.

The V and J ends lost 7 bases and 0 bases, in that order; junction bases with no gene match: 6. Germline V gene data show CDR1 as SGHRS and CDR2 as YFSETQ. The CDR3 sequence is 15 residues long. Assay used: immunoSEQ multiplex PCR; TCRdb lists only in-frame clones, some missing. This sample carries about 100,000 clones, roughly 80% of them seen once, and the ten largest clones take 15% to 20%. As concerns this clone: The antigen is undetermined.

This chain joins TRBV5-1 and TRBJ2-3, with 9 positions matching TRBD2. This receptor was identified in a human donor who had recovered from COVID-19. The specimen was peripheral blood, collected after recovery from COVID-19. CDR3 sequence: CASSTSGLSTDTQYF. The CDR3 bases are TGCGCCAGCTCAACTAGCGGGCTCAGCACAGATACGCAGTATTTT.